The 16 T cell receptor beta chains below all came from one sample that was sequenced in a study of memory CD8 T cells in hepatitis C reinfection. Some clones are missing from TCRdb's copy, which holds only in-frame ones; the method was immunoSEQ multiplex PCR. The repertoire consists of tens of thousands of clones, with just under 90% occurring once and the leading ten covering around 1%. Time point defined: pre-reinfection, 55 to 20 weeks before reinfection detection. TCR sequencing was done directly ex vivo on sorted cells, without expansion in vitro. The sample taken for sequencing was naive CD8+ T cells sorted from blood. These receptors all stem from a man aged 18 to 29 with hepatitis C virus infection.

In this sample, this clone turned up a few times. CDR3: CASSHGTGGGELFF. The CDR3 DNA sequence: TGTGCCAGCAGTCACGGGACAGGAGGCGGGGAGCTGTTTTTT. This rearrangement joins TRBV27 to TRBJ2-2; 8 nucleotides match TRBD1. Germline CDR1 is MNHEY and CDR2 is SMNVEV (reference sequence). Trimming took 5 bases from V and 7 from J; bases not matched to a gene: 6. The CDR3 runs to 14 residues.

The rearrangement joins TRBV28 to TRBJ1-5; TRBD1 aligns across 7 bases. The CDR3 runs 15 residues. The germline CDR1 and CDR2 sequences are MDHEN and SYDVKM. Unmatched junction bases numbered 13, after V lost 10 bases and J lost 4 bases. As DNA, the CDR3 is TGTGCCACCGAGAGCTCGACAGGGTTGAATCAGCCCCAGCATTTT. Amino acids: CATESSTGLNQPQHF. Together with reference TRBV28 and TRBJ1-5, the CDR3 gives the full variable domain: DVKVTQSSRYLVKRTGEKVFLECVQDMDHENMFWYRQDPGLGLRLIYFSYDVKMKEKGDIPEGYSVSREKKERFSLILESASTNQTSMYLCATESSTGLNQPQHFGDGTRLSIL.

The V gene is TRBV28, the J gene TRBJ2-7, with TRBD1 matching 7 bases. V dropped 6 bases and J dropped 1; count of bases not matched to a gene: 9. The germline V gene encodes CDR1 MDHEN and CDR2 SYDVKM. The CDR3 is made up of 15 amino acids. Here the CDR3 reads CASSNPGQTSYEQYF. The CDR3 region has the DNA TGTGCCAGCAGCAACCCGGGACAGACGTCCTACGAGCAGTACTTC.

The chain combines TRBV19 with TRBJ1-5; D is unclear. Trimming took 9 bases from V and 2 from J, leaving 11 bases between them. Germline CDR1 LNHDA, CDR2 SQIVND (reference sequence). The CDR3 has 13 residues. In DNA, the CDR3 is TGTGCCAGCCGAGGAGTTGGCAATCAGCCCCAGCATTTT. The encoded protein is CASRGVGNQPQHF. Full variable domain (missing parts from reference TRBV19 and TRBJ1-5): DGGITQSPKYLFRKEGQNVTLSCEQNLNHDAMYWYRQDPGQGLRLIYYSQIVNDFQKGDIAEGYSVSREKKESFPLTVTSAQKNPTAFYLCASRGVGNQPQHFGDGTRLSIL.

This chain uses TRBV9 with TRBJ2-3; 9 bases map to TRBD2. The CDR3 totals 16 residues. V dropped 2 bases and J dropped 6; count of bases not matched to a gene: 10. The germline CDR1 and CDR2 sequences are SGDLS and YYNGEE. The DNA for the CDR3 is TGTGCCAGCAGCGTGGGAGGCGGGGGGGCCCCCGATACGCAGTATTTT. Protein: CASSVGGGGAPDTQYF.

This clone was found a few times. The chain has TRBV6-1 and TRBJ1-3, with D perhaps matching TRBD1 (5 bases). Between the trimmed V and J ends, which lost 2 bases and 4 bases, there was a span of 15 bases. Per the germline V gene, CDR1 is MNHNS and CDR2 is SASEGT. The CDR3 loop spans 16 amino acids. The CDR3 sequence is CASSETPPGPGNTIYF. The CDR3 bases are TGTGCCAGCAGTGAAACGCCGCCAGGGCCGGGAAACACCATATATTTT.

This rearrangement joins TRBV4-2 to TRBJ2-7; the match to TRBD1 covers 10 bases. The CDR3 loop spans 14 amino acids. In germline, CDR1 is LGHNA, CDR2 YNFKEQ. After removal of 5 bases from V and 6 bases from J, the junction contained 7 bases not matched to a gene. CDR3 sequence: CASSLADRGPEQYF. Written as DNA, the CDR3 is TGTGCCAGCAGCTTGGCTGACAGGGGGCCCGAGCAGTACTTC.

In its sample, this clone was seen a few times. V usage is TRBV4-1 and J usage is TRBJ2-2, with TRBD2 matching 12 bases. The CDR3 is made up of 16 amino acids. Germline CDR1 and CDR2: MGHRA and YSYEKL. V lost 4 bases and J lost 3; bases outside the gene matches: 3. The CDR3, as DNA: TGCGCCAGCAGCCTGACTAGCGGGGGATACACCGGGGAGCTGTTTTTT. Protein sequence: CASSLTSGGYTGELFF.

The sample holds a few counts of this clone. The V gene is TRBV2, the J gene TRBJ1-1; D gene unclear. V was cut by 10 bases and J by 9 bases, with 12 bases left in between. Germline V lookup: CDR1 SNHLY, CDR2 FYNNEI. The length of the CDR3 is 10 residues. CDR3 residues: CATRGTQAFF. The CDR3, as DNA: TGTGCCACCCGAGGCACGCAAGCTTTCTTT.

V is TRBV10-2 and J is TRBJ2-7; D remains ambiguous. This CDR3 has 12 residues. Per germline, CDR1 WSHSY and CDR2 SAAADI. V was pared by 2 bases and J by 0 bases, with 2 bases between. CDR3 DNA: TGCGCCAGCAGTGAGCGCTCCTACGAGCAGTACTTC. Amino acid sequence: CASSERSYEQYF.

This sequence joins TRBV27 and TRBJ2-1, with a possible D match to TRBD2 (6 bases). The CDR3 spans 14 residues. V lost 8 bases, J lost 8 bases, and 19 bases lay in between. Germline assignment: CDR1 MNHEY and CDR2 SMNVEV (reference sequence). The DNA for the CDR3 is TGTGCCAGCCGCCGGGGGACGGCGATGCATGAGCAGTTCTTC. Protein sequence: CASRRGTAMHEQFF.

The CDR3 sequence is CASSSRTSGVADTQYF. The CDR3 DNA reads TGTGCCAGCAGTTCCCGGACTAGCGGGGTAGCAGATACGCAGTATTTT. The chain uses TRBV27 and TRBJ2-3; 12 positions agree with TRBD2. The ends lost 4 bases at V and 4 bases at J; junction bases unmatched: 6. Germline V lookup: CDR1 MNHEY, CDR2 SMNVEV (reference sequence). CDR3 length equals 16 residues.

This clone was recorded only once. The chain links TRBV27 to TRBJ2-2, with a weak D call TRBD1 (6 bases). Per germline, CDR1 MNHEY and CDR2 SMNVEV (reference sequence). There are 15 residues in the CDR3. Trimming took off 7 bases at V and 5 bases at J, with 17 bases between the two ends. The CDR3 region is CASKISGTLTGELFF. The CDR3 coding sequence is TGTGCCAGCAAAATTTCCGGGACACTAACCGGGGAGCTGTTTTTT.

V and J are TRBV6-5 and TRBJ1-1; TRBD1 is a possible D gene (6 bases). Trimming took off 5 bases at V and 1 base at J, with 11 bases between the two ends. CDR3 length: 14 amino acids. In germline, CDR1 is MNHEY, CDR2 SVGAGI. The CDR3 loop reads CASSGRTANTEAFF. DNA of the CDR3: TGTGCCAGCAGTGGCCGGACAGCGAACACTGAAGCTTTCTTT.

The DNA for the CDR3 is TGTGCCAGCAGCTTTGCTACCGGGACAGTTTACAATGAGCAGTTCTTC. This translates into CASSFATGTVYNEQFF. The J gene is TRBJ2-1, the V gene TRBV5-6; 7 bases align to TRBD1. The V gene's germline CDR1 is SGHDT and CDR2 YYEEEE. The CDR3 is made up of 16 amino acids. J gave up 4 bases and V 2 bases, and 9 bases lay outside the gene matches.

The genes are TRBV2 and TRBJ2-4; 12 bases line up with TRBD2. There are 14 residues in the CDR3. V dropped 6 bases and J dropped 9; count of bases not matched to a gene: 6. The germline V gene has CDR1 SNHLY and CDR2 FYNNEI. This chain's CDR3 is CASRSSGRAVIQYF. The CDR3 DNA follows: TGTGCCAGCAGGTCTAGCGGGAGGGCCGTCATTCAGTACTTC.